The 14 T cell receptor beta chains below all came from one sample that was sequenced in a study of cytomegalovirus exposure and HLA in healthy donors. Both 60 Vbeta primers and 13 Jbeta primers went into the PCR. Sequencing was performed with immunoSEQ multiplex PCR; in TCRdb, only in-frame clones are kept and a portion is missing. The sample has tens of thousands of clones, 65% to 85% seen once. The sample was PBMCs. Every receptor here comes from a girl aged 2 to 10 in good health and CMV-seropositive.

The chain carries TRBV6-4 and TRBJ2-1; maybe TRBD1 (6 bases). V lost 2 bases, J lost 5 bases, and 7 bases lay in between. The CDR3 is 13 amino acids. Per germline, CDR1 MRHNA and CDR2 SNTAGT. The CDR3 reads CASSDRDNNEQFF. DNA for the CDR3: TGTGCCAGCAGTGACCGGGACAACAATGAGCAGTTCTTC.

V gene TRBV6-6 combines with J gene TRBJ2-3; no firm D call. V was cut by 5 bases and J by 5 bases, with 11 bases left in between. The germline CDR1 and CDR2 sequences are MNHNY and SVGAGI (reference sequence). The CDR3 runs to 13 residues. The CDR3 is CASSLLLVDTQYF. The CDR3 nucleotides read TGTGCCAGCAGTCTGCTGCTAGTAGATACGCAGTATTTT.

The chain carries TRBV28 and TRBJ1-2; 9 bases match TRBD1. Germline loops: CDR1 MDHEN, CDR2 SYDVKM. J gave up 1 base and V 6 bases, and 6 bases lay outside the gene matches. The CDR3 covers 15 residues. The CDR3, as DNA: TGTGCCAGCAGGGGGACAGGGAATTATAACTATGGCTACACCTTC. It codes for CASRGTGNYNYGYTF.

This sequence joins TRBV6-5 and TRBJ2-7, with D hard to call. Trimming left V 4 bases short and J 2 bases short, with 6 bases between. The germline gives CDR1 MNHEY, CDR2 SVGAGI. This CDR3 is built from 12 residues. This chain's CDR3 is CASSSPAYEQYF. CDR3 nucleotides: TGTGCCAGCAGTTCCCCCGCCTACGAGCAGTACTTC.

This chain links TRBV5-1 with TRBJ2-2; 7 bases match TRBD1. Germline CDR1 is SGHRS and CDR2 is YFSETQ. The CDR3 has 13 amino acids. The V segment lost 4 bases and the J segment 7 bases; nucleotides outside the gene matches: 4. In DNA, the CDR3 is TGCGCCAGCAGCCATACAGGGGTCGGGGAGCTGTTTTTT. Protein product: CASSHTGVGELFF.

The chain carries TRBV4-1 and TRBJ1-5; perhaps TRBD1 as D (6 bases). Trimming left V 4 bases short and J 0 bases short, with 10 bases between. The germline CDR1 and CDR2 sequences are MGHRA and YSYEKL. The CDR3 length is 15 residues. The CDR3 nucleotides are TGCGCCAGCAGCCCGCAGGGGTCTAGCAATCAGCCCCAGCATTTT. Its translation: CASSPQGSSNQPQHF.

The rearrangement links TRBV6-5 to TRBJ1-5, with D maybe TRBD1 (6 bases). This CDR3 is 13 amino acids long. CDR1 is MNHEY, CDR2 SVGAGI, per germline. Trimming took 0 bases from V and 6 from J, leaving 6 bases between them. CDR3 sequence: CASSYSTGQPQHF. The DNA of the CDR3 is TGTGCCAGCAGTTACTCGACAGGTCAGCCCCAGCATTTT.

The chain links TRBV2 to TRBJ1-1, with D unclear. The V and J ends lost 4 bases and 5 bases respectively, with 14 bases between them. This CDR3 contains 14 residues. Per the germline V gene, CDR1 is SNHLY and CDR2 is FYNNEI. The CDR3 DNA reads TGTGCCAGCAGTGTGGTTGACTCTCAAACTGAAGCTTTCTTT. Translation gives CASSVVDSQTEAFF.

The table lists this clone with a few counts. J is TRBJ1-5 and V is TRBV5-6, with unresolved D. V was clipped by 1 base and J by 3 bases, with 5 bases between them. The V gene's germline CDR1 is SGHDT and CDR2 YYEEEE. The CDR3 has 13 amino acids. The chain's CDR3 is CASSLMANQPQHF. CDR3 nucleotide sequence: TGTGCCAGCAGCTTGATGGCCAATCAGCCCCAGCATTTT.

This chain links TRBV10-3 with TRBJ2-1, with 10 bases lining up with TRBD2. Germline V gene lookup returns CDR1 ENHRY and CDR2 SYGVKD. Trimming removed 7 bases from V and 9 bases from J; junction bases left unmatched: 6. The CDR3 consists of 13 residues. The CDR3 DNA reads as TGTGCCATCAACAGCGGGAGGGCGTCTGAGCAGTTCTTC. Amino acid sequence: CAINSGRASEQFF.

This clone came up once. The genes are TRBV30 and TRBJ1-5; no clear D gene. CDR3 size: 16 residues. V lost 0 bases to trimming and J lost 0 bases, with 12 bases between them. Germline CDR1 reads GTSNPN; CDR2 reads SVGIG (reference sequence). CDR3 amino acids: CAWSVNRGYSNQPQHF. The CDR3 DNA reads TGTGCCTGGAGTGTTAATAGAGGATATAGCAATCAGCCCCAGCATTTT.

The chain combines TRBV19 with TRBJ1-5; the D gene is possibly TRBD1 (5 bases). Germline V CDR1 and CDR2: LNHDA, SQIVND (reference sequence). The CDR3 length is 13 residues. Trimming shortened V by 9 bases and J by 1 base, and 10 bases separated the two germline ends. The CDR3 here is CASQGVSNQPQHF. The CDR3 bases are TGTGCCAGCCAAGGGGTGAGCAATCAGCCCCAGCATTTT. Full variable domain (rest looked up from reference TRBV19 and TRBJ1-5): DGGITQSPKYLFRKEGQNVTLSCEQNLNHDAMYWYRQDPGQGLRLIYYSQIVNDFQKGDIAEGYSVSREKKESFPLTVTSAQKNPTAFYLCASQGVSNQPQHFGDGTRLSIL.

Points on this clone: The junction departs from germline at one end; a sequencing error may be responsible. V and J are TRBV6-5 and TRBJ1-1; D is perhaps TRBD1 (5 bases). The germline gives CDR1 MNHEY, CDR2 SVGAGI. CDR3 length: 15 amino acids. CDR3 loop: CASSHSDNLNTEAFF. The CDR3 region has the DNA TGTGCCAGCAGTCACTCGGACAATTTGAACACTGAAGCTTTCTTT.

The rearrangement uses TRBV9 and TRBJ2-1; possible D gene TRBD2, 6 bases. V shed 4 bases and J shed 3 bases, with 17 bases lying between them. This CDR3 has 16 amino acids. Germline V gene lookup returns CDR1 SGDLS and CDR2 YYNGEE. The CDR3, as DNA: TGTGCCAGCAGCCCACCCGACGCGGGATACTACAATGAGCAGTTCTTC. This translates into CASSPPDAGYYNEQFF.